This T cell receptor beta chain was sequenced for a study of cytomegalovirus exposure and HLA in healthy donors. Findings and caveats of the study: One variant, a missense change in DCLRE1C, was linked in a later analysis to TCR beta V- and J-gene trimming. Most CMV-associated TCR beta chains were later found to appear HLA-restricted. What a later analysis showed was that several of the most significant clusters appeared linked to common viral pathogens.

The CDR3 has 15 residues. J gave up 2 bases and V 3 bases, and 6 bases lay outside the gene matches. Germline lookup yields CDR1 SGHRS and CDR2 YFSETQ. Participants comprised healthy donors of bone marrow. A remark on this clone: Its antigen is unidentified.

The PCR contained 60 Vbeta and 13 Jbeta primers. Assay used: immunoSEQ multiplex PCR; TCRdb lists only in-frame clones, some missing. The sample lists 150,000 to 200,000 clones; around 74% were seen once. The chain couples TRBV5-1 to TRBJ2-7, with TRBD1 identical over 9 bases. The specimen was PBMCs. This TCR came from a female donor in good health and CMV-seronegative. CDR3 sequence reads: CASSSGQGLPYEQYF. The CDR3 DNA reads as TGCGCCAGCAGCTCAGGACAGGGGCTACCCTACGAGCAGTACTTC.